This T cell receptor (beta chain) was sequenced for a study of chemoradiotherapy in HPV16-positive cancers. Study information: Candidate HPV-specific clones and shared TCR motifs came from a couple of HPV16-positive patients.

Over chemoradiotherapy, repertoires were sampled more than once. Notes on this clone: Its target is unknown.

Produced via immunoSEQ multiplex PCR; TCRdb's table is partial and in-frame only. In the table there are about 1,600 clones, approximately 74% of which are singletons. Study-wide findings and caveats: Non-HPV-specific T cells did not expand in tumors during treatment, whereas candidate HPV-specific clones and E7-related motifs did.

Trimming took off 1 base at V and 7 bases at J, with 18 bases between the two ends. The length of the CDR3 is 15 residues. Germline V CDR1 and CDR2: SGHKS, YYEKEE (reference sequence). This sample comprised tumor tissue, obtained from a patient who underwent chemoradiotherapy. The sequence was obtained from a human donor with HPV-associated anogenital cancer. The rearrangement links TRBV5-5 to TRBJ2-7, with a weak D call TRBD2 (6 bases). The chain's CDR3 is CASSLPSRGTREQYF. The CDR3 DNA reads as TGTGCCAGCAGCTTGCCGTCCCGGGGGACTCGGGAGCAGTACTTC. The full variable domain, completed using reference TRBV5-5 and TRBJ2-7, is DAGVTQSPTHLIKTRGQQVTLRCSPISGHKSVSWYQQVLGQGPQFIFQYYEKEERGRGNFPDRFSARQFPNYSSELNVNALLLGDSALYLCASSLPSRGTREQYFGPGTRLTVT.